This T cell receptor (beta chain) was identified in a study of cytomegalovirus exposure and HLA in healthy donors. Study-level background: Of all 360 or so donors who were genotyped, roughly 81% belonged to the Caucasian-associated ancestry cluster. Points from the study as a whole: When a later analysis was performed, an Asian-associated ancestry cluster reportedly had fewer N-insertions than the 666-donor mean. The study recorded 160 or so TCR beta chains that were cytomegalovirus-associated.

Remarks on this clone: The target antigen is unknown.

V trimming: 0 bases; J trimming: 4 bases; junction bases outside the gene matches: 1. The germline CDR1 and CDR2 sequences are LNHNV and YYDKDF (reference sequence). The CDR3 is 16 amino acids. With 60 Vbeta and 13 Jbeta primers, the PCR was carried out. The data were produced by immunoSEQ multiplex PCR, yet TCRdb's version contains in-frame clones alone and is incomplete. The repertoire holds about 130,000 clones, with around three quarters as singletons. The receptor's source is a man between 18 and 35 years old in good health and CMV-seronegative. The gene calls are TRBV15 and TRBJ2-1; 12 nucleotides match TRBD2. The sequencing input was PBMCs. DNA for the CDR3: TGTGCCACCAGCAGAGAACTAGCGGGAGGTTACAATGAGCAGTTCTTC. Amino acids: CATSRELAGGYNEQFF.